A selection of T cell receptor beta chains follows, all from one sample in a study of blood T cell repertoires in COVID-19. The method was immunoSEQ multiplex PCR; TCRdb's version includes in-frame clones alone and lacks a portion of them. Of 200,000 or so clones in the sample, approximately 83% were seen once. Material for sequencing was peripheral blood. The source is a woman aged 25 to 45 who had recovered from COVID-19. The CDR3 runs from the conserved cysteine through the conserved F or W. The D gene is left open where the match is weak. Part of the rows lack a size; the others show once, few, many or a class for expanded clones.

size,V,D,J,DNA,CDR3
NA,TRBV19,NA,TRBJ1-2,TGTGCCAGTACTACCTCTCCGGGGGGCCATGGCTACACCTTC,CASTTSPGGHGYTF
once,TRBV6-5,TRBD1,TRBJ2-7,TGTGCCAGCAGTTACTCGACAGGGGGCAACTACGAGCAGTACTTC,CASSYSTGGNYEQYF
NA,TRBV6-6,TRBD2,TRBJ2-7,TGTGCCAGCAGCGGGACTAGCGGGGCTTCCTACGAGCAGTACTTC,CASSGTSGASYEQYF
NA,TRBV3-1/TRBV3-2,NA,TRBJ1-1,TGTGCCAGCAGCCCGGAGAACATGAACACTGAAGCTTTCTTT,CASSPENMNTEAFF
NA,TRBV7-9,TRBD1,TRBJ1-1,TGTGCCAGCAGCCGAGGACAGGGGGCATACACTGAAGCTTTCTTT,CASSRGQGAYTEAFF
NA,TRBV11-1,NA,TRBJ2-3,TGTGCCAGCAGCTTAGGGAATGGAGTGACAGATACGCAGTATTTT,CASSLGNGVTDTQYF
NA,TRBV10-3,TRBD1,TRBJ1-2,TGTGCCACCGACCCGGGACAGGGGGCTTTTGGCTACACCTTC,CATDPGQGAFGYTF
NA,TRBV29-1,TRBD1,TRBJ2-3,TGCAGCACAGAGTCCCGGGACAGGAGATTTAGCACAGATACGCAGTATTTT,CSTESRDRRFSTDTQYF
NA,TRBV11-2,TRBD2,TRBJ2-7,TGTGCCAGCAGCTCGGTAGCGGGAGGTGGTGGGGAGCAGTACTTC,CASSSVAGGGGEQYF
NA,TRBV19,NA,TRBJ1-1,TGTGCCGCGACTTTGGACAGCCAGAACACTGAAGCTTTCTTT,CAATLDSQNTEAFF
NA,TRBV29-1,TRBD1,TRBJ2-3,TGCAGCGCCTACAGGGGGGACACAGATACGCAGTATTTT,CSAYRGDTDTQYF
NA,TRBV2,TRBD1,TRBJ2-5,TGTGCCAGCATGGCCGGACAGGGGCGGTCTCATGAGACCCAGTACTTC,CASMAGQGRSHETQYF
NA,TRBV6-5,TRBD1,TRBJ2-1,TGTGCCAGCAGTTATCAGGGGGCCTACAATGAGCAGTTCTTC,CASSYQGAYNEQFF
NA,TRBV3-1/TRBV3-2,NA,TRBJ2-3,TGTGCCAGCAGCCAAGGGGCGGGACCGGGAGATACGCAGTATTTT,CASSQGAGPGDTQYF
NA,TRBV6-1,NA,TRBJ2-2,TGTGCCAGCAGTGAACTAGGGGCGAACACCGGGGAGCTGTTTTTT,CASSELGANTGELFF
NA,TRBV6-5,TRBD1,TRBJ1-6,TGTGCCAGCAGTTCGACAGGGAACTCCTATAATTCACCCCTCCACTTT,CASSSTGNSYNSPLHF
NA,TRBV29-1,TRBD1,TRBJ1-2,TGCAGCGTTGGACAGGGAGGTCCCTATGGCTACACCTTC,CSVGQGGPYGYTF
NA,TRBV27,TRBD1,TRBJ1-2,TGTGCCAGCAGCCTACGGGGACAGGGAACCTATGGCTACACCTTC,CASSLRGQGTYGYTF
NA,TRBV2,NA,TRBJ2-3,TGTGCCAGCAGTGAACAGCAGGCGGGGGATACGCAGTATTTT,CASSEQQAGDTQYF
once,TRBV7-2,NA,TRBJ2-2,TGTGCCAGCAGCTACGCCTGGGGGGTCGCGAACACCGGGGAGCTGTTTTTT,CASSYAWGVANTGELFF
NA,TRBV2,NA,TRBJ1-2,TGTGCCAGCAGTGAGGGGGCACTTGGCTACACCTTC,CASSEGALGYTF
few,TRBV2,TRBD1,TRBJ1-5,TGTGCCAGCAGCCTAGTCGGACAGGGGCCGAATCAGCCCCAGCATTTT,CASSLVGQGPNQPQHF
NA,TRBV11-2,NA,TRBJ2-7,TGTGCCAGCAGCTTAGACCGGGTAATTGGCTACGAGCAGTACTTC,CASSLDRVIGYEQYF
NA,TRBV15,NA,TRBJ2-5,TGTGCCACCAGCAGGACATATGAGCAAGAGACCCAGTACTTC,CATSRTYEQETQYF
NA,TRBV3-1/TRBV3-2,TRBD1,TRBJ2-1,TGTGCCAGCAGCCCTACAGGGGGACCTGAGCAGTTCTTC,CASSPTGGPEQFF
NA,TRBV5-1,TRBD2,TRBJ2-1,TGCGCCAGCAGCTCCATCACGGGGGGACTAGCGGACAATGAGCAGTTCTTC,CASSSITGGLADNEQFF
NA,TRBV3-1/TRBV3-2,NA,TRBJ2-7,TGTGCCAGCAGCCAAGATTGGGGAGCCCCCCTCTCCTACGAGCAGTACTTC,CASSQDWGAPLSYEQYF
NA,TRBV28,NA,TRBJ2-7,TGTGCCAGCACCGCCAAGGGGGTCAGCTCCTACGAGCAGTACTTC,CASTAKGVSSYEQYF
once,TRBV15,TRBD2,TRBJ2-5,TGTGCCACCAGCACCCCCCTAGCGGGAGGAGGGGCCCAAGAGACCCAGTACTTC,CATSTPLAGGGAQETQYF
NA,TRBV28,NA,TRBJ2-7,TGTGCCAGCACCAAGGGGGGGTCTGGGTACGAGCAGTACTTC,CASTKGGSGYEQYF
NA,TRBV28,NA,TRBJ2-3,TGTGCCAGCAGGGCGGGGTTAAGCACAGATACGCAGTATTTT,CASRAGLSTDTQYF